The subject of this entry is one T cell receptor beta chain. Its antigen is not identified. Time point defined: cycle 4 day 1 (C4D1), after 5 to 7 weeks of nivolumab. The patients all showed relapse after autologous stem cell transplantation, while their brentuximab vedotin exposure varied. The data were produced by immunoSEQ multiplex PCR, yet TCRdb's version contains in-frame clones alone and is incomplete. The sample lists some 93,000 clones, nearly 85% occurring once. The CDR3 is 14 residues long. V lost 6 bases and J lost 6, with 15 bases in between. In germline, CDR1 is SNHLY, CDR2 FYNNEI. The data belong to a study of PD-1 blockade in classical Hodgkin lymphoma. Study observations and caveats: Baseline TCR diversity was reportedly lower in newly diagnosed patients than in healthy donors. It was reported as lower still in relapsed/refractory patients. Baseline diversity in complete responders resembled that of newly diagnosed patients. While CD8+ TCR diversity did not rise significantly by C4D1, CD4+ TCR diversity did.

The sequence was obtained from a human donor with classical Hodgkin lymphoma. Sequences were derived from peripheral blood mononuclear cells (PBMCs), sampled before the fourth cycle of nivolumab. The chain uses TRBV2 and TRBJ2-1, with TRBD2 as a possible D gene (6 bases). DNA of the CDR3: TGTGCCAGCAGGGGGAGGTTGGAAGTCAATGAGCAGTTCTTC. It encodes CASRGRLEVNEQFF.